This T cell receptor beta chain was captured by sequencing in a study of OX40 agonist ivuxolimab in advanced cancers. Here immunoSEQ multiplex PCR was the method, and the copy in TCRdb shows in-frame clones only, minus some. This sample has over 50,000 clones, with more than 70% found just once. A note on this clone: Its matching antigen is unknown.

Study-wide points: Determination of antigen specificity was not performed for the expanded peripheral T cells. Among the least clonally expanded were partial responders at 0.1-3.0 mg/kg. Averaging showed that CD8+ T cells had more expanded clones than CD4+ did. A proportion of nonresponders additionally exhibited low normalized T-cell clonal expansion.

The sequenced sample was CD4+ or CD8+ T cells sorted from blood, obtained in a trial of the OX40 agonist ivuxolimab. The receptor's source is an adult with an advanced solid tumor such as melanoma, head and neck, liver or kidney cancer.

CDR3 loop: CASSTRGNTEAFF. DNA of the CDR3: TGTGCCAGTAGTACCAGGGGGAACACTGAAGCTTTCTTT. The chain is built from TRBV19 and TRBJ1-1, with a weak D call TRBD1 (6 bases). Trimming stripped 4 bases from V and 1 base from J, with 7 bases between. The CDR3 runs to 13 residues. Germline assignment: CDR1 LNHDA and CDR2 SQIVND (reference sequence).